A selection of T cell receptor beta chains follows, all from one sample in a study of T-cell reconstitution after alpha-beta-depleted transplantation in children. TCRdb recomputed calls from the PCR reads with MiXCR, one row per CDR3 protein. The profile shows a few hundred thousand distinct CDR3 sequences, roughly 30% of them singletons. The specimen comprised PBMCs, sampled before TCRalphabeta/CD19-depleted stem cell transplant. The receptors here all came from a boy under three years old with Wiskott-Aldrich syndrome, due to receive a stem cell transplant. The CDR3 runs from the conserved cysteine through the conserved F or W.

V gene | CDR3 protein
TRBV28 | CASSPTGGRYEQYF
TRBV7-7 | CASSPHHSGRANLPGELFF
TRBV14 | CASSPLAGPKNIQYF
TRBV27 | CASSSDTGGRNEQFF
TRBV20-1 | CSAARPRGGNQPQHF
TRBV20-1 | CSARQWDYGYTF
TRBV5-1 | CASRPAGTSGYEQYF
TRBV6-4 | CTSSPGGTSGRVVSYEQYF
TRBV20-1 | CSASQGARYIQPQHF
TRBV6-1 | CASRATGGSTDTQYF
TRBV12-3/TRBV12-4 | CALSFATAPVRNTGELFF
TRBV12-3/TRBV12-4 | CASSLGFGVAGGDTQYF
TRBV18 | CASSRGSSSIPGANVLTF
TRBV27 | CASSSGTGNEKLFF
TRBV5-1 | CASSLSRTGDNTGELFF
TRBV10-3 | CAISVSGITDTQYF
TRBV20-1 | CSAKSTRYEQYF
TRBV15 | CATSRDLGDTEAFF
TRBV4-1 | CASSHAWGGLNSGANVLTF
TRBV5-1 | CASTPRIAGVGDTQYF
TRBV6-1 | CASNDFSGIIYEQYF
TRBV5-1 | CASRLGYNSPLHF
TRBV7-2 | CASSWLPGLSYNEQFF
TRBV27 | CASSPGRATDTQYF
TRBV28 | CASTGPGELFF
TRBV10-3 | CASRWQGTNYGYTF
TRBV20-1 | CSASGGSGELFF
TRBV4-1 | CASSQGTGTALEKLFF
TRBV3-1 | CASSQILLGAKNIQYF
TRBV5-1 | CASSRRQGNNEQFF
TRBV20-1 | CSAPTGTGAYEQYF
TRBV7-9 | CASSSSGSGGELFF
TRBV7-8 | CASSPRQGLGGTDTQYF
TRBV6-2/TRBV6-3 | CASSPRVYQQFF
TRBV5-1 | CASSWGLLGYEQYF
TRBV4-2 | CASNPVDYGLEPVYEQYF
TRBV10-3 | CAISEAGGLHTQYF
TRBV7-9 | CASSLGSAGGPGEQYF
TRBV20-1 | CSAPRGSEQYF
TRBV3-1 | CASSPYSGNYNEQFF
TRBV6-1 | CASRLMGGLAGYYNEQFF
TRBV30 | CAWSVTGGSGNTIYF
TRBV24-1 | CATSGRPAYEQYF
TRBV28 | CASSVTGGQAFF
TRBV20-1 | CSAKREVSSYNEQFF
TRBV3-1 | CASSLKTGTSADEQFF
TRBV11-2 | CASSIVLAGGETQYF
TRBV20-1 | CSAPVTGEGCCGEKLFF
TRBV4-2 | CASSQEVDRADSNQPQHF
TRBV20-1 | CSARVDSNSPLHF
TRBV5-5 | CASSPGPGLGQETQYF
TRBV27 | CASSLPGWTDTQYF
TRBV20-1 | CSARETTGSYEQYF
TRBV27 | CASSSGTANYGYTF
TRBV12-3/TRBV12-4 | CASSLAARFNYGYTF
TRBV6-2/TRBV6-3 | CASRTPGLATDSYEQYF
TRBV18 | CASSRQENTGELFF
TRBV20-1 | CSASRAGVTDTQYF
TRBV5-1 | CASRRGSGADTQYF
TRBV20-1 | CSAGIIVGETQYF